This T cell receptor (beta chain) was sequenced for a study of cytomegalovirus exposure and HLA in healthy donors. Concerning this clone: Its antigen is undetermined.

The PCR used 60 Vbeta and 13 Jbeta primers. The table came from immunoSEQ multiplex PCR; TCRdb's copy has only in-frame clones and leaves some out. The table lists some 120,000 clones, roughly three quarters of them singletons, with 11% in the top ten. Germline-derived CDR1 and CDR2 are MNHNY and SVGAGI (reference sequence). V gave up 0 bases and J gave up 3 bases; unmatched junction bases: 5. The CDR3 loop spans 15 amino acids. The study's findings and limits: A later analysis, which compared TCR beta chains of equal frequency, found the HLA-associated ones more clonally expanded. The investigators catalogued 150 to 200 TCR beta chains as cytomegalovirus-associated. Sequencing depth across donors, presence/absence analyses assumed, was roughly uniform. Most of the TCR beta V segments (in an earlier analysis) were productive either about 87% or about 30% of the time.

This chain uses TRBV6-6 with TRBJ2-7; TRBD1 agrees at 7 bases. The source material was PBMCs. The origin of this receptor is a man aged 30 to 45 in good health and CMV-seropositive. The CDR3 reads CASSYSFDRDYEQYF. The CDR3 DNA follows: TGTGCCAGCAGTTACTCTTTCGACAGGGACTACGAGCAGTACTTC.